This entry lists 18 T cell receptor beta chains sequenced from one sample in a study of T-cell memory formation after mild COVID-19. Via MiXCR, TCRdb re-called the 5' RACE reads, giving one row per CDR3 protein. The sample records around 250,000 distinct CDR3 sequences, around a tenth being singletons. Sequencing input: PBMCs or a T cell subset sorted from them (not recorded which). The receptors shown here come from a young man who had mild COVID-19 (a few samples of this study predate the infection). Cell type and time point are not known.

V and J are TRBV7-8 and TRBJ2-5; perhaps D is TRBD1 or TRBD2 (6 bases each). The V end was cut by 5 bases, the J end by 4 bases, with 23 bases between. This CDR3 is 17 amino acids long. The V gene's germline CDR1 is SGHVS and CDR2 FQNEAQ. CDR3 nucleotides: TGTGCCAGCAGCCCAAAGAGGATGGGGGGCGCAGGAGAGACCCAGTACTTC. Its protein is CASSPKRMGGAGETQYF.

This clonotype was counted between two and nine times. This rearrangement joins TRBV4-1 to TRBJ2-3; 7 bases agree with TRBD2. The CDR3 spans 17 residues. Germline lookup yields CDR1 MGHRA and CDR2 YSYEKL. J lost 4 bases, V lost 3 bases, and 13 bases had no gene match. CDR3 DNA: TGCGCCAGCAGCCACTCTGATGTTTCGGGAGGAGCAGATACGCAGTATTTT. Translating gives CASSHSDVSGGADTQYF.

This clonotype has a count of ten or more. This rearrangement joins TRBV20-1 to TRBJ2-7; D is unclear. Germline-derived CDR1 and CDR2 are DFQATT and SNEGSKA (reference sequence). This CDR3 has 13 amino acids. The V gene lost 1 base and the J gene lost 4 bases, with 11 bases spanning the gap. The CDR3 DNA reads as TGCAGTGCTAGAGGTAACGGAGTATACGAGCAGTACTTC. This gives the protein CSARGNGVYEQYF.

V and J are TRBV20-1 and TRBJ2-5; D possibly corresponds to TRBD2 (6 bases). Germline assignment: CDR1 DFQATT and CDR2 SNEGSKA (reference sequence). The V gene lost 6 bases and the J gene lost 7 bases, with 21 bases spanning the gap. The CDR3 has 14 residues. In nucleotides, the CDR3 is TGCAGTGCAACCCTTGGGGAACCCGGGAGGACCCAGTACTTC. Translation gives CSATLGEPGRTQYF.

This clonotype has a count of ten or more. V gene TRBV4-1 combines with J gene TRBJ1-1, with 7 bases lining up with TRBD1. Trimming cost V 3 bases and J 4 bases; bases outside gene matches: 8. The CDR3 is 15 residues long. The germline CDR1 and CDR2 sequences are MGHRA and YSYEKL. The CDR3 sequence: CASSHPDRLSTEAFF. Written as DNA, the CDR3 is TGCGCCAGCAGCCACCCGGACAGGCTGAGCACTGAAGCTTTCTTT.

In its sample, this clonotype was seen a few times. V usage is TRBV4-1 and J usage is TRBJ2-1; D unclear. V shed 3 bases and J shed 7 bases, with 7 bases lying between them. Germline loops: CDR1 MGHRA, CDR2 YSYEKL. The CDR3 sequence is 12 residues long. The DNA for the CDR3 is TGCGCCAGCAGCCATCTCAATAATGAGCAGTTCTTC. It translates to CASSHLNNEQFF.

The V call is TRBV20-1, the J call TRBJ1-2; unclear D gene. V shed 5 bases and J shed 2 bases, with 15 bases lying between them. The germline gives CDR1 DFQATT, CDR2 SNEGSKA (reference sequence). The CDR3 runs 14 residues. The CDR3 sequence is CSAHLQKENYGYTF. CDR3 in DNA: TGCAGTGCTCATCTCCAGAAAGAAAACTATGGCTACACCTTC.

The gene calls are TRBV6-2 or TRBV6-3 and TRBJ2-3, with 7 bases lining up with TRBD2. Germline values: CDR1 MNHEY, CDR2 SVGEGT. The CDR3 runs 17 residues. V was pared by 2 bases and J by 3 bases, with 11 bases of the junction left unmatched. The CDR3 nucleotides read TGTGCCAGCAGTTACCAATCTGGGAGGGGAGAGACAGATACGCAGTATTTT. Translation gives CASSYQSGRGETDTQYF.

This clonotype turned up a few times. The chain employs TRBV6-1 and TRBJ2-2, with D perhaps TRBD1 or TRBD2 (5 bases each). The ends were cut back, 4 bases at V and 0 bases at J, with 9 bases in the middle. The CDR3 extends over 15 amino acids. The V gene's germline CDR1 is MNHNS and CDR2 SASEGT. The CDR3 nucleotides are TGTGCCAGCAGTGCAGGGACCTCGAACACCGGGGAGCTGTTTTTT. It yields the protein CASSAGTSNTGELFF.

This clonotype was detected only a few times. The V call is TRBV7-8, the J call TRBJ2-5; the match to TRBD1 covers 9 bases. V dropped 1 base and J dropped 5; count of bases not matched to a gene: 5. The length of the CDR3 is 15 residues. CDR1 and CDR2 (germline): SGHVS, FQNEAQ. CDR3 nucleotides: TGTGCCAGCAGCTTAGGGACAGGGGCCCGTGAGACCCAGTACTTC. Its protein is CASSLGTGARETQYF.

This clonotype was picked up many times. This chain connects TRBV20-1 to TRBJ2-7, with a weak D call TRBD2 (5 bases). Trimming took off 3 bases at V and 1 base at J, with 22 bases between the two ends. Germline V gives CDR1 DFQATT, CDR2 SNEGSKA (reference sequence). CDR3 length equals 17 residues. The CDR3 region has the DNA TGCAGTGCTAGTGGTAGAACTAGTCGGTCAGGATCCTACGAGCAGTACGTC. This translates into CSASGRTSRSGSYEQYV.

This clonotype appeared a few times. The chain uses TRBV7-9 and TRBJ1-4; D unclear. Trimming stripped 2 bases from V and 8 bases from J, with 9 bases between. The germline gives CDR1 SEHNR, CDR2 FQNEAQ (reference sequence). The CDR3 runs to 13 residues. The CDR3 loop reads CASSLPLGEKLFF. DNA of the CDR3: TGTGCCAGCAGCTTACCCTTGGGGGAAAAACTGTTTTTT.

The chain uses TRBV3-1 and TRBJ2-3, with D uncertain. The CDR3 length is 15 residues. Germline values: CDR1 LGHDT, CDR2 YNNKEL (reference sequence). The V gene lost 0 bases and the J gene lost 0 bases, with 7 bases spanning the gap. The CDR3 loop reads CASSQERPSTDTQYF. The CDR3 DNA reads TGTGCCAGCAGCCAAGAGAGGCCTAGCACAGATACGCAGTATTTT.

This clonotype turned up a few times. The V and J genes are TRBV7-3 and TRBJ2-1; TRBD1 agrees at 7 bases. CDR1 and CDR2 from the germline V gene are SGHTA and FQGTGA. CDR3 length equals 16 residues. V lost 5 bases to trimming and J lost 5 bases; unmatched junction nucleotides: 12. CDR3 protein: CASSQRPGQTHNEQFF. The CDR3 coding sequence is TGTGCCAGCAGCCAGAGACCGGGACAGACTCACAATGAGCAGTTCTTC.

DNA for the CDR3: TGTGCCACCAGTGCCAGCAATGAGCAGTTCTTC. Protein sequence: CATSASNEQFF. The chain combines TRBV24-1 with TRBJ2-1; D uncertain. Germline-derived CDR1 and CDR2 are KGHDR and SFDVKD. The CDR3 has 11 amino acids. Trimming removed 5 bases from V and 6 bases from J, with 4 bases in between.

A few counts support this clonotype. The V and J genes are TRBV7-3 and TRBJ1-1, with D maybe TRBD1 (6 bases). Germline V gives CDR1 SGHTA, CDR2 FQGTGA. Trimming left V 5 bases short and J 1 base short, with 11 bases between. The CDR3 covers 14 residues. CDR3 in DNA: TGTGCCAGCAGCCCAGGGGCCACGAACACTGAAGCTTTCTTT. This sequence encodes CASSPGATNTEAFF.

J is TRBJ1-2 and V is TRBV7-2, with D tentatively TRBD1 (5 bases). The V and J ends lost 5 bases and 6 bases respectively, with 13 bases between them. Germline CDR1 reads SGHTA; CDR2 reads FQGNSA. The CDR3 has 13 amino acids. The CDR3 region is CASSTGRDDGYTF. CDR3 DNA: TGTGCCAGCAGCACCGGCAGGGACGATGGCTACACCTTC.

V usage is TRBV5-6 and J usage is TRBJ2-5; TRBD1 is a possible D gene (6 bases). The CDR3 sequence is 11 residues long. V lost 7 bases, J lost 10 bases, and 14 bases lay in between. The V gene's germline CDR1 is SGHDT and CDR2 YYEEEE. CDR3 sequence (DNA): TGTGCCAGCTCCTATCAGGGGTTCCAGTACTTC. This codes for CASSYQGFQYF.